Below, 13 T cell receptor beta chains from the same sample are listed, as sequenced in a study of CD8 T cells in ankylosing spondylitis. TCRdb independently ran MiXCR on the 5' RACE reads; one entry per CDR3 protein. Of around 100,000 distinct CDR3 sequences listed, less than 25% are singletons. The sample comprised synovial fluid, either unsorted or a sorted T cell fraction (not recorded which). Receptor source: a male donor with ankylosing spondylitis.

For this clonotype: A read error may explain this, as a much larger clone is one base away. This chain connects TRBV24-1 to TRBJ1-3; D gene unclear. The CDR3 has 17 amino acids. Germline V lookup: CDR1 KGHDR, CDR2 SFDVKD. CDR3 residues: CATSEGPIQSSGNAIYF. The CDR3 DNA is TGTGCCACCAGTGAAGGACCGATACAGAGCTCTGGAAACGCCATATATTTT.

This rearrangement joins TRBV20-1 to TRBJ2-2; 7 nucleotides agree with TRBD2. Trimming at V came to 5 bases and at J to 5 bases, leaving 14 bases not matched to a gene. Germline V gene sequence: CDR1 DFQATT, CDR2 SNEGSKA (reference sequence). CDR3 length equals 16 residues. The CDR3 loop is CSARFPGLVGTGELFF. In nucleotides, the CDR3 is TGCAGTGCTCGATTCCCCGGACTAGTAGGAACCGGGGAGCTGTTTTTT.

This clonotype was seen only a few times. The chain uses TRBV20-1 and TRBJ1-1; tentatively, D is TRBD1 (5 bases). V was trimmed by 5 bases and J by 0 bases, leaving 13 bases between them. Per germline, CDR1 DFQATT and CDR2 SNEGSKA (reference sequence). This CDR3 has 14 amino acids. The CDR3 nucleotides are TGCAGTGCTGAGGGGCAGACAGTGAACACTGAAGCTTTCTTT. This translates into CSAEGQTVNTEAFF.

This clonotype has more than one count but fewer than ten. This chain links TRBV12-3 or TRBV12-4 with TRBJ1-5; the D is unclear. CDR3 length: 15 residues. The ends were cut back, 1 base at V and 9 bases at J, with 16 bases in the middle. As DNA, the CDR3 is TGTGCCAGCAGTTTAGATAGGCAGGTGGGTCGGCCCCAGCATTTT. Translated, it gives CASSLDRQVGRPQHF.

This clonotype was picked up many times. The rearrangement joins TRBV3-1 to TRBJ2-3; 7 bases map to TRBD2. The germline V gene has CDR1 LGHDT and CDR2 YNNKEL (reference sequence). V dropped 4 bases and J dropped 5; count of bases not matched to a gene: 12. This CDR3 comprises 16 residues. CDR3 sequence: CASSRPKASGIDTQYF. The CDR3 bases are TGTGCCAGCAGCCGACCGAAGGCTAGCGGAATAGATACGCAGTATTTT.

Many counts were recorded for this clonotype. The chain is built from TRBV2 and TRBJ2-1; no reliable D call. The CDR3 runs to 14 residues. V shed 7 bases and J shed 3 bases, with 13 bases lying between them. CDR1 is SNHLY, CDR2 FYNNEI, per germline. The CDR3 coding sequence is TGTGCCAGCAAATCTGGCGAGAACTACAATGAGCAGTTCTTC. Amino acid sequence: CASKSGENYNEQFF.

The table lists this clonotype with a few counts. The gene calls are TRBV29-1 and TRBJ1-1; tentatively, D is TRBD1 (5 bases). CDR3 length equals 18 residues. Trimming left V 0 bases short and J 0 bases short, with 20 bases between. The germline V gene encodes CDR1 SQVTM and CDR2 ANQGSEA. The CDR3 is CSVEEGVRGRLMNTEAFF. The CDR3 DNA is TGCAGCGTTGAAGAGGGGGTTAGGGGAAGACTGATGAACACTGAAGCTTTCTTT.

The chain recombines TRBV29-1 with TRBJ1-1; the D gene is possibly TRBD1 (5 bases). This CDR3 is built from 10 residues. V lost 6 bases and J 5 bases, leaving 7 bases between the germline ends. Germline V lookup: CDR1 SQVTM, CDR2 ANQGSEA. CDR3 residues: CSVGGTEAFF. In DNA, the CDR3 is TGCAGCGTGGGGGGGACTGAAGCTTTCTTT.

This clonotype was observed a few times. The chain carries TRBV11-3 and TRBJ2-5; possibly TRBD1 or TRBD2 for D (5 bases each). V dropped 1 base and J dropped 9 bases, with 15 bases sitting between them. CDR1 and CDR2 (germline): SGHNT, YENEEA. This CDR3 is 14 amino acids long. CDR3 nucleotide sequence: TGTGCCAGCAGCTTAGGGGGGACCCCACGGGCCCAGTACTTC. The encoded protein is CASSLGGTPRAQYF. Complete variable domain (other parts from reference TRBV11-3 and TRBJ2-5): EAGVVQSPRYKIIEKKQPVAFWCNPISGHNTLYWYLQNLGQGPELLIRYENEEAVDDSQLPKDRFSAERLKGVDSTLKIQPAELGDSAVYLCASSLGGTPRAQYFGPGTRLLVL.

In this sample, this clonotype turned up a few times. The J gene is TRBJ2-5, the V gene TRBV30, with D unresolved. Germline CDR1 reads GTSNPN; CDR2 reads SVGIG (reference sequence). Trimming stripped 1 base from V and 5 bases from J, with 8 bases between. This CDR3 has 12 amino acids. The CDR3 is CAWSAHGETQYF. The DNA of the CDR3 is TGTGCCTGGAGTGCCCACGGGGAGACCCAGTACTTC.

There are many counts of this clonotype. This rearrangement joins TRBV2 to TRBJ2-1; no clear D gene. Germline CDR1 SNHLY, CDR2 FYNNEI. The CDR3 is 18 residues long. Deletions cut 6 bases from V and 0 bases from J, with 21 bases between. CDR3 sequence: CASRRVGDHLSSYNEQFF. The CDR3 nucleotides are TGTGCCAGCAGACGAGTAGGTGACCACCTTAGCTCCTACAATGAGCAGTTCTTC.

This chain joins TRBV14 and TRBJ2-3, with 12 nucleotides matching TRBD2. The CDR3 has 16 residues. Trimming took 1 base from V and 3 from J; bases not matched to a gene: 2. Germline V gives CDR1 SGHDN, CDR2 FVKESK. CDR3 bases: TGTGCCAGCAGCCAAGCTAGCGGGAGGGGTACAGATACGCAGTATTTT. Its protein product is CASSQASGRGTDTQYF.

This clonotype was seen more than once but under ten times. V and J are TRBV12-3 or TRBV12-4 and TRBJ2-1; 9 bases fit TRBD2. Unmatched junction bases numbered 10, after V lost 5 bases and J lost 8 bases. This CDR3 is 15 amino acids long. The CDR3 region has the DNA TGTGCCAGCAGTGACCTGGGGCTAGCGGGATATGAGCAGTTCTTC. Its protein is CASSDLGLAGYEQFF.